Described below is a single T cell receptor beta chain sequence and its context. The sample comes from a study of cytomegalovirus exposure and HLA in healthy donors. Across the study: Earlier, approximately 180 million T cells were analyzed, and 90 million to 140 million unique TCR beta sequences were found among them.

PCR involved 60 Vbeta and 13 Jbeta primers. Generated by immunoSEQ multiplex PCR, the TCRdb table keeps only in-frame clones and is missing some. The sample holds roughly 34,000 clones. This CDR3 is built from 14 residues. Trimming removed 2 bases at V and 7 bases at J, with 12 bases between. CDR1 is GTSNPN, CDR2 SVGIG, per germline (reference sequence). Sequencing was performed on PBMCs. The gene calls are TRBV30 and TRBJ1-6; D is perhaps TRBD1 (5 bases). This TCR was sampled from a woman in her thirties or forties in good health and CMV-seropositive. CDR3 in amino acids: CAWSSGLTNSPLHF. As DNA, the CDR3 is TGTGCCTGGAGTTCAGGGTTAACAAATTCACCCCTCCACTTT. Looking up the rest from reference TRBV30 and TRBJ1-6 gives the full variable domain: SQTIHQWPATLVQPVGSPLSLECTVEGTSNPNLYWYRQAAGRGLQLLFYSVGIGQISSEVPQNLSASRPQDRQFILSSKKLLLSDSGFYLCAWSSGLTNSPLHFGNGTRLTVT.